These T cell receptor beta chains were read from a single sample in a study of CD8+ T cells in alopecia areata. Assay used: immunoSEQ multiplex PCR; TCRdb lists only in-frame clones, some missing. The profile shows about 100,000 clones, 84% of them singletons. The sample consisted of CD8+ T cells sorted from blood, taken at week 24, from a patient treated with tofacitinib. The receptors stem from a human donor with alopecia areata. Both conserved end residues are part of each CDR3. The D gene is left open where the match is weak. Only part of the rows carry a size: once, few, many, or a class if the clone is expanded.

j_call: TRBJ2-3; v_call: TRBV5-1; clone_size: NA; d_call: NA; cdr3_aa: CASRQEILSTDTQYF; cdr3_nt: TGCGCCAGCCGACAGGAGATCCTTAGCACAGATACGCAGTATTTT
j_call: TRBJ1-2; v_call: TRBV19; clone_size: NA; d_call: TRBD1; cdr3_aa: CAASTGLYGYTF; cdr3_nt: TGTGCCGCCTCGACAGGGCTCTATGGCTACACCTTC
j_call: TRBJ2-7; v_call: TRBV29-1; clone_size: NA; d_call: NA; cdr3_aa: CSAEGRDNPYEQYF; cdr3_nt: TGCAGCGCCGAAGGTAGGGACAACCCTTACGAGCAGTACTTC
j_call: TRBJ2-4; v_call: TRBV14; clone_size: once; d_call: NA; cdr3_aa: CASSQDPPGFGKNIQYF; cdr3_nt: TGTGCCAGCAGCCAAGATCCCCCCGGGTTCGGGAAGAACATTCAGTACTTC
j_call: TRBJ2-7; v_call: TRBV4-3; clone_size: NA; d_call: NA; cdr3_aa: CASSQDWRGSVEQYF; cdr3_nt: TGCGCCAGCAGCCAAGATTGGCGGGGTTCTGTTGAGCAGTACTTC
j_call: TRBJ2-5; v_call: TRBV7-6; clone_size: NA; d_call: NA; cdr3_aa: CASSSSDAKGGETQYF; cdr3_nt: TGTGCCAGCAGCTCGTCGGACGCAAAAGGGGGAGAGACCCAGTACTTC
j_call: TRBJ2-7; v_call: TRBV7-2; clone_size: NA; d_call: NA; cdr3_aa: CASSLESSGTSYEQYF; cdr3_nt: TGTGCCAGCAGCTTAGAGAGTAGCGGAACCTCCTACGAGCAGTACTTC
j_call: TRBJ1-2; v_call: TRBV5-4; clone_size: NA; d_call: NA; cdr3_aa: CASSLRGLDYGYTF; cdr3_nt: TGTGCCAGCAGCTTGCGGGGGCTAGACTATGGCTACACCTTC
j_call: TRBJ2-7; v_call: TRBV10-3; clone_size: NA; d_call: NA; cdr3_aa: CAISAGQSTEQYF; cdr3_nt: TGTGCCATCAGTGCCGGTCAGTCCACCGAGCAGTACTTC
j_call: TRBJ1-1; v_call: TRBV6-5; clone_size: NA; d_call: NA; cdr3_aa: CASSYPDSLNTEAFF; cdr3_nt: TGTGCCAGCAGTTACCCCGACTCATTGAACACTGAAGCTTTCTTT
j_call: TRBJ2-7; v_call: TRBV6-6; clone_size: NA; d_call: TRBD2; cdr3_aa: CATSQEGTSGFEQYF; cdr3_nt: TGTGCCACGTCCCAAGAAGGGACTAGCGGGTTCGAGCAGTACTTC
j_call: TRBJ2-5; v_call: TRBV19; clone_size: NA; d_call: NA; cdr3_aa: CASSIPTGGFETQYF; cdr3_nt: TGTGCCAGTAGTATACCGACAGGAGGGTTTGAGACCCAGTACTTC
j_call: TRBJ2-2; v_call: TRBV30; clone_size: NA; d_call: NA; cdr3_aa: CAWSWQGAGELFF; cdr3_nt: TGTGCCTGGAGTTGGCAGGGAGCCGGGGAGCTGTTTTTT
j_call: TRBJ1-1; v_call: TRBV27; clone_size: NA; d_call: NA; cdr3_aa: CASSFRGFSEAFF; cdr3_nt: TGTGCCAGCAGTTTTCGAGGTTTTTCTGAAGCTTTCTTT
j_call: TRBJ2-1; v_call: TRBV30; clone_size: NA; d_call: NA; cdr3_aa: CAWSVLGGLINEQFF; cdr3_nt: TGTGCCTGGAGTGTACTGGGGGGGCTCATAAATGAGCAGTTCTTC
j_call: TRBJ1-1; v_call: TRBV7-2; clone_size: NA; d_call: TRBD1; cdr3_aa: CASSHPRGQNTEAFF; cdr3_nt: TGTGCCAGCAGCCACCCCAGGGGGCAGAACACTGAAGCTTTCTTT
j_call: TRBJ2-3; v_call: TRBV5-4; clone_size: NA; d_call: TRBD1; cdr3_aa: CASSPGQGWLPRDTDTQYF; cdr3_nt: TGTGCCAGCAGCCCCGGACAGGGGTGGCTCCCGAGGGACACAGATACGCAGTATTTT
j_call: TRBJ2-1; v_call: TRBV20-1; clone_size: NA; d_call: NA; cdr3_aa: CSARVVSEQFF; cdr3_nt: TGCAGTGCTAGAGTCGTCAGCGAGCAGTTCTTC
j_call: TRBJ2-3; v_call: TRBV4-3; clone_size: NA; d_call: NA; cdr3_aa: CASSHQGASTDTQYF; cdr3_nt: TGCGCCAGCAGCCACCAAGGGGCTAGTACAGATACGCAGTATTTT
j_call: TRBJ1-1; v_call: TRBV29-1; clone_size: NA; d_call: TRBD1; cdr3_aa: CSVPTRGDRAGNTEAFF; cdr3_nt: TGCAGCGTTCCAACCCGGGGCGACAGGGCCGGGAACACTGAAGCTTTCTTT
j_call: TRBJ1-1; v_call: TRBV4-1; clone_size: NA; d_call: NA; cdr3_aa: CASSQEGGIRTEAFF; cdr3_nt: TGCGCCAGCAGCCAAGAAGGAGGGATAAGGACTGAAGCTTTCTTT
j_call: TRBJ2-7; v_call: TRBV6-6; clone_size: NA; d_call: TRBD1; cdr3_aa: CATYDREKVEQYF; cdr3_nt: TGTGCCACCTACGACAGGGAAAAGGTCGAGCAGTACTTC
j_call: TRBJ2-5; v_call: TRBV27; clone_size: NA; d_call: NA; cdr3_aa: CASSFSGQETQYF; cdr3_nt: TGTGCCAGCAGTTTCTCTGGACAAGAGACCCAGTACTTC
j_call: TRBJ2-3; v_call: TRBV28; clone_size: NA; d_call: NA; cdr3_aa: CASSPGGPISTDTQYF; cdr3_nt: TGTGCCAGCAGTCCCGGTGGCCCGATCAGCACAGATACGCAGTATTTT